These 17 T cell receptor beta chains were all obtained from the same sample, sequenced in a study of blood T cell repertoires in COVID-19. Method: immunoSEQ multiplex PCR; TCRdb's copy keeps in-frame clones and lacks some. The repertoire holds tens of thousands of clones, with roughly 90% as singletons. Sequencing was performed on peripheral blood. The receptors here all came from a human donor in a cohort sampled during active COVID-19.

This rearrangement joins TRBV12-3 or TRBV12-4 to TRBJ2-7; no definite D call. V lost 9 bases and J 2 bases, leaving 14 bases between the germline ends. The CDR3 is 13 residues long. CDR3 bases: TGTGCCAGGCCCAGACTGGAACCCTACGAGCAGTACTTC. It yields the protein CARPRLEPYEQYF.

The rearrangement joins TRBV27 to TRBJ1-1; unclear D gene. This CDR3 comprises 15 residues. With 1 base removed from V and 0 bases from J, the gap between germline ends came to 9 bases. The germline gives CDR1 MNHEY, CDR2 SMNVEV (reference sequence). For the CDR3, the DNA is TGTGCCAGCAGTTTATTCCCAGGCTTGAACACTGAAGCTTTCTTT. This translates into CASSLFPGLNTEAFF.

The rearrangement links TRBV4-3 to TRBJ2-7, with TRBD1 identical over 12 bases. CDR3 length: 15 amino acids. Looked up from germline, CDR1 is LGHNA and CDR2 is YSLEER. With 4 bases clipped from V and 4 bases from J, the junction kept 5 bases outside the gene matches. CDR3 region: CASSPEGQGAYEQYF. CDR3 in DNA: TGCGCCAGCAGCCCGGAGGGACAGGGGGCATACGAGCAGTACTTC.

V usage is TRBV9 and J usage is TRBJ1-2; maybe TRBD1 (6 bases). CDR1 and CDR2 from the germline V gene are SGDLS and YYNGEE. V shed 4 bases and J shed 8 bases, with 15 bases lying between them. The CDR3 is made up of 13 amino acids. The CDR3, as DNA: TGTGCCAGCAGCCCCGGACAGCCGGCGGGCTACACCTTC. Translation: CASSPGQPAGYTF. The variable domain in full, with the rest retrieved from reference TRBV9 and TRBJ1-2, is DSGVTQTPKHLITATGQRVTLRCSPRSGDLSVYWYQQSLDQGLQFLIQYYNGEERAKGNILERFSAQQFPDLHSELNLSSLELGDSALYFCASSPGQPAGYTFGSGTRLTVV.

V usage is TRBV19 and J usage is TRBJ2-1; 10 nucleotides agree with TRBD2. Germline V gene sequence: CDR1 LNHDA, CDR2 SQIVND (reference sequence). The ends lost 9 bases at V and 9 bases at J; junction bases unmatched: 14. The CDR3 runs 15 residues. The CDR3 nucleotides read TGTGCCAGCTACTTTAGCGGGGGGCCCGGAGGTGAGCAGTTCTTC. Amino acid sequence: CASYFSGGPGGEQFF.

The CDR3 nucleotides read TGTGCCAGCTTCGCCTTGACTAGCGGGGGAGAGACCCAGTACTTC. Its translation is CASFALTSGGETQYF. The chain carries TRBV18 and TRBJ2-5, with 12 positions matching TRBD2. V was clipped by 7 bases and J by 4 bases; unmatched bases: 7. The CDR3 runs to 15 residues. Germline-derived CDR1 and CDR2 are KGHSH and LQKENI.

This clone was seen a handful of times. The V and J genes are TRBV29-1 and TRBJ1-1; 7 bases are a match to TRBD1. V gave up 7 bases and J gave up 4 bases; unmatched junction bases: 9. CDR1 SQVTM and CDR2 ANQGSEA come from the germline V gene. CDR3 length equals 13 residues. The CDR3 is CSARTGLPTEAFF. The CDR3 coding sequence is TGCAGCGCGAGGACAGGCCTTCCCACTGAAGCTTTCTTT.

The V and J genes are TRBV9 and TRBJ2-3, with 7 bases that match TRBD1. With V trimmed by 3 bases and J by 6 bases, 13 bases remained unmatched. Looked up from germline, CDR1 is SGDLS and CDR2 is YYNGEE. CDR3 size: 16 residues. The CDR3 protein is CASSASGTALGDTQYF. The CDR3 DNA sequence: TGTGCCAGCAGCGCCTCTGGGACAGCCCTTGGGGATACGCAGTATTTT. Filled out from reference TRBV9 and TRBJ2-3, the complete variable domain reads DSGVTQTPKHLITATGQRVTLRCSPRSGDLSVYWYQQSLDQGLQFLIQYYNGEERAKGNILERFSAQQFPDLHSELNLSSLELGDSALYFCASSASGTALGDTQYFGPGTRLTVL.

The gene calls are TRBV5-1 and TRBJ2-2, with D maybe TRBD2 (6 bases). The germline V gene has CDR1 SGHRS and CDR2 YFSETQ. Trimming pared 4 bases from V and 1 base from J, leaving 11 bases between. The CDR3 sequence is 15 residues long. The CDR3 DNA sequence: TGCGCCAGCAGCACTAGGAGGGTGAACACCGGGGAGCTGTTTTTT. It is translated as CASSTRRVNTGELFF. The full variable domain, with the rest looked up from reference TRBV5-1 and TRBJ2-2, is KAGVTQTPRYLIKTRGQQVTLSCSPISGHRSVSWYQQTPGQGLQFLFEYFSETQRNKGNFPGRFSGRQFSNSRSEMNVSTLELGDSALYLCASSTRRVNTGELFFGEGSRLTVL.

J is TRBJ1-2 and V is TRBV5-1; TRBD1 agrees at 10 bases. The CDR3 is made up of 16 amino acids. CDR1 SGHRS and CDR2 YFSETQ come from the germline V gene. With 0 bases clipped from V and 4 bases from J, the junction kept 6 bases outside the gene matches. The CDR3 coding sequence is TGCGCCAGCAGCTTGGTGTCCGGGACAGGGGTCTATGGCTACACCTTC. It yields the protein CASSLVSGTGVYGYTF.

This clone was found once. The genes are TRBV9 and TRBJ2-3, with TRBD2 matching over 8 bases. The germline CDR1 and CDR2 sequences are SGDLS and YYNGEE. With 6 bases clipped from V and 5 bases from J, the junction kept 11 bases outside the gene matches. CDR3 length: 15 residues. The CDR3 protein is CASTRAGADGDTQYF. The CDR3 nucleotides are TGTGCCAGCACCAGAGCGGGGGCCGACGGAGATACGCAGTATTTT.

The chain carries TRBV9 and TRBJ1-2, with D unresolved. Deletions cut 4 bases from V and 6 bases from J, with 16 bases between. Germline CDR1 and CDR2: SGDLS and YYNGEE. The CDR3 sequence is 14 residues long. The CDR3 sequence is CASSPGGGPDGYTF. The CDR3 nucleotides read TGTGCCAGCAGCCCCGGCGGTGGTCCGGATGGCTACACCTTC. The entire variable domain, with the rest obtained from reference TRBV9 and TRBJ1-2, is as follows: DSGVTQTPKHLITATGQRVTLRCSPRSGDLSVYWYQQSLDQGLQFLIQYYNGEERAKGNILERFSAQQFPDLHSELNLSSLELGDSALYFCASSPGGGPDGYTFGSGTRLTVV.

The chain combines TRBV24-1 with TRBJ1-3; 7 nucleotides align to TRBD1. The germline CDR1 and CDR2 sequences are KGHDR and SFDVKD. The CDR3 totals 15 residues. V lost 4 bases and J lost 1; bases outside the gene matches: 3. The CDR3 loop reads CATSDPGGSGNTIYF. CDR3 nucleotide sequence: TGTGCCACCAGTGACCCAGGGGGTTCTGGAAACACCATATATTTT.

CDR3 protein: CASSFRGLGSYEQYF. The CDR3 nucleotides read TGTGCCAGCAGCTTCAGGGGCCTCGGATCCTACGAGCAGTACTTC. The chain couples TRBV5-5 to TRBJ2-7, with D perhaps matching TRBD1 (6 bases). Germline V gene lookup returns CDR1 SGHKS and CDR2 YYEKEE (reference sequence). This CDR3 comprises 15 residues. The V gene lost 2 bases and the J gene lost 1 base, with 13 bases spanning the gap.

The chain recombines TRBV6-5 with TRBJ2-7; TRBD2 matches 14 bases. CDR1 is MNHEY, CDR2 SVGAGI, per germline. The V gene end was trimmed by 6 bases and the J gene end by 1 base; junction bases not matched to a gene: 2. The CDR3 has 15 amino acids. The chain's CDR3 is CASSRLAGGSYEQYF. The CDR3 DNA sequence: TGTGCCAGCAGCCGACTAGCGGGAGGGTCCTACGAGCAGTACTTC.

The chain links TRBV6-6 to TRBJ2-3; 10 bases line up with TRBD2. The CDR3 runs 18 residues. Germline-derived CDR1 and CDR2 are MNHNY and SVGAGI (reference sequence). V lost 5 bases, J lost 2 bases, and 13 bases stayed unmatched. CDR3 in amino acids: CASSLIAGGLRNTDTQYF. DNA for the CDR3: TGTGCCAGCAGTCTAATAGCGGGGGGACTTAGAAACACAGATACGCAGTATTTT.

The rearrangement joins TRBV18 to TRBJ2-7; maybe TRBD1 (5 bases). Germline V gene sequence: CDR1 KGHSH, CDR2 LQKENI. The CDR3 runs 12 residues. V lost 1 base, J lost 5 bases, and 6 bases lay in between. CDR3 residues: CASSPRQNEQYF. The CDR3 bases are TGTGCCAGCTCACCACGACAGAACGAGCAGTACTTC.